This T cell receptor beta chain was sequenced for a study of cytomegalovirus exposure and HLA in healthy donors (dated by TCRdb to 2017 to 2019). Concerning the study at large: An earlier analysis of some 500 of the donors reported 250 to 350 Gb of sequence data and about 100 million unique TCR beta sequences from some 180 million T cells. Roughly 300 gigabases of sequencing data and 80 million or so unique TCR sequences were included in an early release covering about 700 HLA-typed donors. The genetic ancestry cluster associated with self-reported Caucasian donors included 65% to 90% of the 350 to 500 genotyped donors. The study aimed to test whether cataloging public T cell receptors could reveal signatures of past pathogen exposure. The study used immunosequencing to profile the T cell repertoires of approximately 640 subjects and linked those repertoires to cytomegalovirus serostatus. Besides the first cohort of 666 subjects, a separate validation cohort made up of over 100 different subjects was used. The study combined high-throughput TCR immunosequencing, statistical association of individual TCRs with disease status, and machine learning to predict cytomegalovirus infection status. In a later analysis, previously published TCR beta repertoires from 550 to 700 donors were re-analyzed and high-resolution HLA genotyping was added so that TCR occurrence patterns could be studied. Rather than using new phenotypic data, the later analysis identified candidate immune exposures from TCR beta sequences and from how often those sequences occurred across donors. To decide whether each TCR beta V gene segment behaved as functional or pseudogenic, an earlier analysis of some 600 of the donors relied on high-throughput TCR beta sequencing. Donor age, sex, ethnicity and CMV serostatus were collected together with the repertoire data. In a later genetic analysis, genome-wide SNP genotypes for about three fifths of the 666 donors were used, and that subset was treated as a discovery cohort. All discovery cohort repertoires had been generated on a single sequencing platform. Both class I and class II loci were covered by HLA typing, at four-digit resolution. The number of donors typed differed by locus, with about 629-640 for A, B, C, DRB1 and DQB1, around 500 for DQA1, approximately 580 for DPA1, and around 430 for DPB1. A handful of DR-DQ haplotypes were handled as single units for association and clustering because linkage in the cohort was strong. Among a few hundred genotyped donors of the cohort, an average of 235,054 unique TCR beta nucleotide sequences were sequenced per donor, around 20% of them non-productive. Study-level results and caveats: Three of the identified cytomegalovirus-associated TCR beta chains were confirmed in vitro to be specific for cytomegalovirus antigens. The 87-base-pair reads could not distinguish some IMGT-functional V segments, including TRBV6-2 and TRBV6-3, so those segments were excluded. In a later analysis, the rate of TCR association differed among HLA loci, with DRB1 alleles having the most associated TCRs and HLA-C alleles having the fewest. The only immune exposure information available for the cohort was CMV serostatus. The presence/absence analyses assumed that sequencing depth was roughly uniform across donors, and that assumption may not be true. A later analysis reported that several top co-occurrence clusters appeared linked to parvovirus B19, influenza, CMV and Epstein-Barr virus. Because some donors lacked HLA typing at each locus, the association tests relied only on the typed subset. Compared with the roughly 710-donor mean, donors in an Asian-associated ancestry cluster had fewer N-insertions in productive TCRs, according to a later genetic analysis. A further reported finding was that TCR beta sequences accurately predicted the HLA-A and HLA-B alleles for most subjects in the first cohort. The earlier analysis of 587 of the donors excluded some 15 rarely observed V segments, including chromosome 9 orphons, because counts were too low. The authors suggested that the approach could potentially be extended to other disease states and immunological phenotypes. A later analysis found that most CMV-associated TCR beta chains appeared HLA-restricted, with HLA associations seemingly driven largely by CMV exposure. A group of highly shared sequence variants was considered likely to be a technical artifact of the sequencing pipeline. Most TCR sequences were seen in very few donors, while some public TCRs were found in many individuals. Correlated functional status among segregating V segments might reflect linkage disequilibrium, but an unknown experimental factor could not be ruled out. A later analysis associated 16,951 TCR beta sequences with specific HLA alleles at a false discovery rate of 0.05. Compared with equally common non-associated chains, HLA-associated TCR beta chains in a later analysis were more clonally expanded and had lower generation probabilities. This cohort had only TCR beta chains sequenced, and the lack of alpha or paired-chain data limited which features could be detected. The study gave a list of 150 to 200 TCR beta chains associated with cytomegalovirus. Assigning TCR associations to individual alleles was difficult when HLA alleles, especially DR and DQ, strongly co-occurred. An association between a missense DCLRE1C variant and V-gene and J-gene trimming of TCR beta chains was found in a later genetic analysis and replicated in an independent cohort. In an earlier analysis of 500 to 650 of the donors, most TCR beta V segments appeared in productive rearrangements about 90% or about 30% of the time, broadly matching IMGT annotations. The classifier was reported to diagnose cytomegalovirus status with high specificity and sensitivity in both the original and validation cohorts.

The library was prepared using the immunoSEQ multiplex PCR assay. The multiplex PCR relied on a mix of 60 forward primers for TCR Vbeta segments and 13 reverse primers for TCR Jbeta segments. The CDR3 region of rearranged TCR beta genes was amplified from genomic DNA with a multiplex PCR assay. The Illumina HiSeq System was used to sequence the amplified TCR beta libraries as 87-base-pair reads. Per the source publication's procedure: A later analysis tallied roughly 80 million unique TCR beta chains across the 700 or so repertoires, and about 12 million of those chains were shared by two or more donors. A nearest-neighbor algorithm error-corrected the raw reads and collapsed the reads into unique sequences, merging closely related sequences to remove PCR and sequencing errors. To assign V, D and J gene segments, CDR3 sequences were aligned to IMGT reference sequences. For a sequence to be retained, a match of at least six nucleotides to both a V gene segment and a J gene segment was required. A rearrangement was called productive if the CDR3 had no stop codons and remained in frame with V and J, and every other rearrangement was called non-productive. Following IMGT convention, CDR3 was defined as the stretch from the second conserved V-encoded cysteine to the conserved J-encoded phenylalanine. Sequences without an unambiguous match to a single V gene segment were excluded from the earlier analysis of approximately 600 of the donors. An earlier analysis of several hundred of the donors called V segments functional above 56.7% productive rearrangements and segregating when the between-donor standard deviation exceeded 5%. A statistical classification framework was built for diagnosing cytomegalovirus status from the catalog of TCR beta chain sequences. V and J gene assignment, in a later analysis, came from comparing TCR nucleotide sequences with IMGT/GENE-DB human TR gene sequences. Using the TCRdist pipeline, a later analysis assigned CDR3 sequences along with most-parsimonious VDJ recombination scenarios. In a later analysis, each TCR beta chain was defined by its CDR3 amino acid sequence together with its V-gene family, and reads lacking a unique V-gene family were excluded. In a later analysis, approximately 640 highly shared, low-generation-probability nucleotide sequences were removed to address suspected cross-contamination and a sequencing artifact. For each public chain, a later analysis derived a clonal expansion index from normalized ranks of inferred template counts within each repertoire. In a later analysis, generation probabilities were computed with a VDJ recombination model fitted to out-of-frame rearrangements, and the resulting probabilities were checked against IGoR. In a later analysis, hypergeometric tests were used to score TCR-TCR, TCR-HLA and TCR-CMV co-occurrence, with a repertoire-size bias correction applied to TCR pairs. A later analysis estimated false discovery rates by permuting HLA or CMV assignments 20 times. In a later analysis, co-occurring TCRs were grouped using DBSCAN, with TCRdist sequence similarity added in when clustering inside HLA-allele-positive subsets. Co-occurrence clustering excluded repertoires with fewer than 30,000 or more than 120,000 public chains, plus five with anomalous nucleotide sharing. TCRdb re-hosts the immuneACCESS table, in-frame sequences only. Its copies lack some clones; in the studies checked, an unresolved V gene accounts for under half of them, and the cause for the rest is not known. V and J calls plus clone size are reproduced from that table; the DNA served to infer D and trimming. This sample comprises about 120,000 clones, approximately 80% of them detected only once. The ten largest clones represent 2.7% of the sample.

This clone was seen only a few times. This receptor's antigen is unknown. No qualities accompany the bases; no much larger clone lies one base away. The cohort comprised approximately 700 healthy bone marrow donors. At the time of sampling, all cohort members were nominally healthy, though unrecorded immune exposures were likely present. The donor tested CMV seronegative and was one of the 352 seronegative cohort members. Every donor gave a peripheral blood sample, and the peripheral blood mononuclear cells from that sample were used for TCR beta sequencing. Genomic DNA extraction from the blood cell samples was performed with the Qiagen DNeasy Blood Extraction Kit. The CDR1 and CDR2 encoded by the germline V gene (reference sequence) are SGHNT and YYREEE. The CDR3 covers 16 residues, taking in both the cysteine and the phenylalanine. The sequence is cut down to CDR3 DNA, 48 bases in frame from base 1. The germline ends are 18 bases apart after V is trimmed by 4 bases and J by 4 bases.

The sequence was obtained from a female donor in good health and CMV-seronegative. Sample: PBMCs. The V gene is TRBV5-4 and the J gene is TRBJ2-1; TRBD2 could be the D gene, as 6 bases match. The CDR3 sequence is CASSQDHTGVYNEQFF. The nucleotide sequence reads TGTGCCAGCAGCCAAGATCATACGGGGGTGTACAATGAGCAGTTCTTC.